This T cell receptor (beta chain) appears in the sequencing data of a study of cytomegalovirus exposure and HLA in healthy donors. PCR amplification relied on 60 Vbeta primers (plus 13 Jbeta primers). Clones were read by immunoSEQ multiplex PCR, and TCRdb kept only the in-frame ones, dropping some. The table includes tens of thousands of clones, roughly 82% detected once. The CDR3 has 15 residues. J lost 7 bases, V lost 6 bases, and 9 bases had no gene match. The clonotype comes from a man aged 18 to 35 in good health and CMV-seronegative. The chain links TRBV5-3 to TRBJ2-1; 11 bases are a match to TRBD1. TRBV5-3 is labeled an ORF, and its function is uncertain. Sample: PBMCs. The CDR3 nucleotides are TGTGCCAGAACCATGACGGACAGGGGGCTTAATGAGCAGTTCTTC. It translates to CARTMTDRGLNEQFF.